The T cell receptor beta chain described here comes from a study of shared clonotypes between healthy human individuals. CDR1 and CDR2 from the germline V gene are WSHSY and SAAADI. The CDR3 runs to 15 residues. V shed 7 bases and J shed 2 bases, with 16 bases lying between them. Study-wide points: Sorted-subset samples were not fully sequenced, rarefaction indicated.

Those who donated, Caucasian adults without exception, all lived in Nashville, Tennessee. This clone showed up just once. What it binds is not known. Assay used: immunoSEQ multiplex PCR; TCRdb lists only in-frame clones, some missing. The table has hundreds of thousands of clones, roughly 70% seen once; the top ten hold about 1.8%. The chain has TRBV10-2 and TRBJ2-3; perhaps TRBD1 as D (6 bases). The source is a woman aged 25 to 39 in good health. The sample comprised memory CD4+ T cells sorted from blood. The sample's subset: CD45RA-negative fraction. The CDR3 loop reads CASNAKGGTTDTQYF. CDR3 DNA: TGCGCCAGCAACGCGAAAGGGGGTACCACAGATACGCAGTATTTT.